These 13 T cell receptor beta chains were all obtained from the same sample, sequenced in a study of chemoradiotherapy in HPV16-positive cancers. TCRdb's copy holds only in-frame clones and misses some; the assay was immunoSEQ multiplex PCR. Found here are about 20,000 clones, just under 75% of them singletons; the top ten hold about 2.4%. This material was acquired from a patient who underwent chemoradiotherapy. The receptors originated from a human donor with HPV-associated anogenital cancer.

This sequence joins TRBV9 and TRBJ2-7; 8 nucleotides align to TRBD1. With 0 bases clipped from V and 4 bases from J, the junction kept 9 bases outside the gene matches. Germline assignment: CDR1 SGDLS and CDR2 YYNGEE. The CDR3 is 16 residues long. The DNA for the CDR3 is TGTGCCAGCAGCGTAGAGGGGCAGGGGGCTCGGTACGAGCAGTACTTC. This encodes CASSVEGQGARYEQYF.

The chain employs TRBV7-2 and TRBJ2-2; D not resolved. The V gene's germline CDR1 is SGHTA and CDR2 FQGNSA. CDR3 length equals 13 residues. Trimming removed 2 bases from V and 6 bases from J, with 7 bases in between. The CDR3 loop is CASSLRSSGELFF. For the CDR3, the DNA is TGTGCCAGCAGCTTAAGGTCCTCCGGGGAGCTGTTTTTT.

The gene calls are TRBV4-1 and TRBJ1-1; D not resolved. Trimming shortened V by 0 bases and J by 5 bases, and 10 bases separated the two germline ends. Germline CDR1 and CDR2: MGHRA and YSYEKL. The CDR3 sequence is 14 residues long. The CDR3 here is CASSQEPRGTEAFF. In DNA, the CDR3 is TGCGCCAGCAGCCAAGAACCCCGAGGGACTGAAGCTTTCTTT.

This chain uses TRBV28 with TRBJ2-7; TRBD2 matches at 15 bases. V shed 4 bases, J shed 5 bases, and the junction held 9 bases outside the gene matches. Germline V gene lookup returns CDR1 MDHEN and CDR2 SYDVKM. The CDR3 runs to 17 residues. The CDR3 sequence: CASSSSRTSGGADEQYF. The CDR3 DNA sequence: TGTGCCAGCAGTTCATCCCGGACTAGCGGGGGGGCGGACGAGCAGTACTTC. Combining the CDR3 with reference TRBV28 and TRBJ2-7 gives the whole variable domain DVKVTQSSRYLVKRTGEKVFLECVQDMDHENMFWYRQDPGLGLRLIYFSYDVKMKEKGDIPEGYSVSREKKERFSLILESASTNQTSMYLCASSSSRTSGGADEQYFGPGTRLTVT.

CDR3 DNA sequence: TGTGCCAGCTCACAGGGACAGGGGAACACTGAAGCTTTCTTT. It encodes CASSQGQGNTEAFF. V is TRBV18 and J is TRBJ1-1; TRBD1 matches at 9 bases. The germline CDR1 and CDR2 sequences are KGHSH and LQKENI. The V segment lost 4 bases and the J segment 1 base; nucleotides outside the gene matches: 1. The CDR3 covers 14 residues.

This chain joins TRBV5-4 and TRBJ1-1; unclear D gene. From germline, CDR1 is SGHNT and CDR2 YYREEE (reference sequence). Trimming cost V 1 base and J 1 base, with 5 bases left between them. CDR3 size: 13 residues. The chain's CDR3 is CASSLLANTEAFF. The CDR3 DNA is TGTGCCAGCAGCTTGCTAGCGAACACTGAAGCTTTCTTT.

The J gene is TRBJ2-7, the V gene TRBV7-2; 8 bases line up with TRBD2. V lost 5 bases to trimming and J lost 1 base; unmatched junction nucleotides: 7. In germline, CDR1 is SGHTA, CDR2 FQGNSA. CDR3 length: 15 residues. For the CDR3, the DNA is TGTGCCAGCAGCCCAGACGGCGGGGGGTCCTACGAGCAGTACTTC. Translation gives CASSPDGGGSYEQYF.

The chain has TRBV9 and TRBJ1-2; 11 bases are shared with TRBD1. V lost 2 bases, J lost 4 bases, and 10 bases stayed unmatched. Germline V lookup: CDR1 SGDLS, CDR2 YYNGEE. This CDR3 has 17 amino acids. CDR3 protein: CASSVGTGGTSSYGYTF. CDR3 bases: TGTGCCAGCAGCGTTGGGACAGGGGGTACGTCTTCCTATGGCTACACCTTC.

Here the CDR3 reads CASSLIYEQYF. CDR3 nucleotide sequence: TGTGCCAGCAGTTTAATCTACGAGCAGTACTTC. This chain uses TRBV28 with TRBJ2-5; D remains ambiguous. The tail of the sequence fits TRBJ2-7 better, so the J call may be wrong. The CDR3 loop spans 11 amino acids. Per germline, CDR1 MDHEN and CDR2 SYDVKM.

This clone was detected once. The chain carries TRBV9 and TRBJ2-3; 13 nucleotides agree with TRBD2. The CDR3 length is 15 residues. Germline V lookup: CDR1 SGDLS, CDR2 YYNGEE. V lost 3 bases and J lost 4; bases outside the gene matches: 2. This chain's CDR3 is CASSAGTSGADTQYF. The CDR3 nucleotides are TGTGCCAGCAGCGCAGGGACTAGCGGGGCAGATACGCAGTATTTT.

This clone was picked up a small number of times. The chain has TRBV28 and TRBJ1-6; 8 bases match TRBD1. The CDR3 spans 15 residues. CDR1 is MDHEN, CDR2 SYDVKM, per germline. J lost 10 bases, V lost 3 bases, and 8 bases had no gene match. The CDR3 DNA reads TGTGCCAGCAGTTTGCCGGGACAGGTGAGCTCACCCCTCCACTTT. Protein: CASSLPGQVSSPLHF. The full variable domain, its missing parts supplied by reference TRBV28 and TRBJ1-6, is DVKVTQSSRYLVKRTGEKVFLECVQDMDHENMFWYRQDPGLGLRLIYFSYDVKMKEKGDIPEGYSVSREKKERFSLILESASTNQTSMYLCASSLPGQVSSPLHFGNGTRLTVT.

The CDR3 loop reads CASSPGTAGATEAFF. The CDR3 DNA sequence: TGTGCCAGCAGCCCCGGGACAGCCGGTGCCACTGAAGCTTTCTTT. The genes are TRBV7-2 and TRBJ1-1, with 7 bases lining up with TRBD1. Germline V lookup: CDR1 SGHTA, CDR2 FQGNSA. V dropped 5 bases and J dropped 4; count of bases not matched to a gene: 10. The CDR3 consists of 15 residues.

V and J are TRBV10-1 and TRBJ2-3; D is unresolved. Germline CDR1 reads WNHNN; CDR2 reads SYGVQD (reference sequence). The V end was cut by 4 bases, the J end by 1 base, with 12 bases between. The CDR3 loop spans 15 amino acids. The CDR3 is CASSVGFTGTDTQYF. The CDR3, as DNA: TGCGCCAGCAGTGTTGGATTCACGGGCACAGATACGCAGTATTTT.